The 31 T cell receptor beta chains below all came from one sample that was sequenced in a study of T cells in Graves' hyperthyroidism and ophthalmopathy. RNA transcripts provided the source from which TCR beta CDR3 regions were amplified. The HTBI primer set was used in a first-round RT-PCR of the TCR CDR3. TCRdb itself ran the multiplex PCR reads through MiXCR, one entry per CDR3 protein. The sample has some 350,000 distinct CDR3 sequences; roughly an eighth are singletons. What was sequenced was blood. The receptors stem from a woman aged 40 to 50 with Graves' ophthalmopathy.

This clonotype was seen ten or more times. The chain employs TRBV6-6 and TRBJ1-1, with D unclear. The CDR3 sequence is 13 residues long. Germline lookup yields CDR1 MNHNY and CDR2 SVGAGI (reference sequence). Trimming removed 2 bases at V and 1 base at J, with 5 bases between. The CDR3 nucleotides are TGTGCCAGCAGTTACACCCGGAACACTGAAGCTTTCTTT. Encoded protein: CASSYTRNTEAFF.

This clonotype was observed a handful of times. The rearrangement uses TRBV5-4 and TRBJ2-1; TRBD2 agrees at 12 bases. Germline V gene sequence: CDR1 SGHNT, CDR2 YYREEE (reference sequence). This CDR3 is built from 17 residues. J was trimmed by 4 bases and V by 0 bases; bases with no gene match: 5. This CDR3 reads CASSLEPGLAGYNEQFF. CDR3 nucleotide sequence: TGTGCCAGCAGCTTGGAACCCGGACTAGCGGGGTACAATGAGCAGTTCTTC. Filled out from reference TRBV5-4 and TRBJ2-1, the complete variable domain reads ETGVTQSPTHLIKTRGQQVTLRCSSQSGHNTVSWYQQALGQGPQFIFQYYREEENGRGNFPPRFSGLQFPNYSSELNVNALELDDSALYLCASSLEPGLAGYNEQFFGPGTRLTVL.

The chain has TRBV12-3 or TRBV12-4 and TRBJ2-2, with D possibly matching TRBD2 (5 bases). V lost 6 bases and J lost 3, with 11 bases in between. The CDR3 contains 14 residues. The CDR3, as DNA: TGTGCCAGCAGCCCCCCTAGCCACACCGGGGAGCTGTTTTTT. It specifies CASSPPSHTGELFF.

This clonotype appeared many times. The chain links TRBV12-3 or TRBV12-4 to TRBJ1-1; D unclear. The CDR3 is made up of 14 amino acids. Trimming took off 6 bases at V and 6 bases at J, with 17 bases between the two ends. Here the CDR3 DNA reads TGTGCCAGCAGCCTGACCCCCAGTGGGGCTGAAGCTTTCTTT. This sequence encodes CASSLTPSGAEAFF.

There are many counts of this clonotype. The genes are TRBV20-1 and TRBJ2-1, with 12 bases that match TRBD2. The CDR3 consists of 15 residues. The V segment lost 1 base and the J segment 9 bases; nucleotides outside the gene matches: 7. Germline assignment: CDR1 DFQATT and CDR2 SNEGSKA (reference sequence). The CDR3 nucleotides are TGCAGTGCTAGAGCAGAGACTAGCGGGAGTGGTGAGCAGTTCTTC. Protein product: CSARAETSGSGEQFF.

In DNA, the CDR3 is TGTGCCAGCAGCACACGGACAGGGGGCTATGGCTACACCTTC. Its protein is CASSTRTGGYGYTF. The chain uses TRBV9 and TRBJ1-2; 10 nucleotides agree with TRBD1. CDR3 size: 14 residues. J lost 4 bases, V lost 4 bases, and 4 bases had no gene match. Germline CDR1 is SGDLS and CDR2 is YYNGEE.

As for this clonotype: This may come from a read error, since a much larger clone is one base off. The rearrangement links TRBV29-1 to TRBJ2-5, with 7 bases identical to TRBD1. Per the germline V gene, CDR1 is SQVTM and CDR2 is ANQGSEA. There are 13 residues in the CDR3. This chain's CDR3 is CSVELDRQEAQYF. The CDR3 DNA is TGCAGCGTTGAGTTGGACAGGCAAGAGGCCCAGTACTTC.

The table lists this clonotype with many counts. This sequence joins TRBV24-1 and TRBJ2-7; D uncertain. CDR3 length: 12 amino acids. Germline V gene lookup returns CDR1 KGHDR and CDR2 SFDVKD. Trimming shortened V by 5 bases and J by 3 bases, and 7 bases separated the two germline ends. For the CDR3, the DNA is TGTGCCACCAGTGGAGACAACTACGAGCAGTACTTC. Encoded protein: CATSGDNYEQYF.

This clonotype has a count of ten or more. The chain employs TRBV20-1 and TRBJ1-6; TRBD1 matches at 7 bases. This CDR3 has 15 amino acids. J was trimmed by 3 bases and V by 3 bases; bases with no gene match: 5. From germline, CDR1 is DFQATT and CDR2 SNEGSKA (reference sequence). CDR3 protein: CSASDRDSYNSPLHF. The CDR3 region has the DNA TGCAGTGCTAGTGACCGGGACAGCTATAATTCACCCCTCCACTTT.

This chain links TRBV20-1 with TRBJ2-5, with 9 bases aligning to TRBD1. This CDR3 has 13 residues. Per the germline V gene, CDR1 is DFQATT and CDR2 is SNEGSKA (reference sequence). V dropped 5 bases and J dropped 2; count of bases not matched to a gene: 3. The CDR3 sequence: CSAEDRGQETQYF. In DNA form, the CDR3 reads TGCAGTGCTGAAGACAGGGGGCAAGAGACCCAGTACTTC.

There are a few counts of this clonotype. This chain joins TRBV7-2 and TRBJ2-3, with D possibly TRBD2 on 7 matching bases. V was pared by 5 bases and J by 11 bases, with 17 bases between. There are 13 residues in the CDR3. Germline-derived CDR1 and CDR2 are SGHTA and FQGNSA. The CDR3 loop reads CASSQAGRGQQYF. The DNA for the CDR3 is TGTGCCAGCAGCCAGGCGGGGAGGGGACAGCAGTATTTT.

This clonotype occurred a few times. The V call is TRBV20-1, the J call TRBJ2-7; 11 bases align to TRBD2. V was pared by 4 bases and J by 2 bases, with 10 bases of the junction left unmatched. Germline values: CDR1 DFQATT, CDR2 SNEGSKA (reference sequence). This CDR3 is 16 amino acids long. This chain's CDR3 is CSAKTGLAVLAYEQYF. CDR3 in DNA: TGCAGTGCTAAAACGGGACTAGCGGTTCTCGCCTACGAGCAGTACTTC.

There are many counts of this clonotype. The chain joins TRBV5-1 to TRBJ2-2; D unresolved. The germline V gene encodes CDR1 SGHRS and CDR2 YFSETQ. The CDR3 sequence is 15 residues long. V dropped 1 base and J dropped 3 bases, with 10 bases sitting between them. CDR3: CASSLSLGYTGELFF. In DNA form, the CDR3 reads TGCGCCAGCAGCTTGTCCCTCGGGTACACCGGGGAGCTGTTTTTT.

This chain joins TRBV5-8 and TRBJ1-3, with 7 nucleotides matching TRBD1. The CDR3 length is 17 residues. V was pared by 2 bases and J by 1 base, with 9 bases of the junction left unmatched. The germline CDR1 and CDR2 sequences are SGHTS and YDEGEE. CDR3 in DNA: TGTGCCAGCAGCTTTACGATGGGCAGGGGGTCTGGAAACACCATATATTTT. It yields the protein CASSFTMGRGSGNTIYF.

In its sample, this clonotype was seen many times. V and J are TRBV6-1 and TRBJ2-7; 10 bases align to TRBD2. The CDR3 consists of 15 residues. The V gene's germline CDR1 is MNHNS and CDR2 SASEGT. The J segment lost 3 bases and the V segment lost 5 bases, leaving 7 bases of the junction unmatched. CDR3 region: CASSLYPSGGYEQYF. In DNA form, the CDR3 reads TGTGCCAGCAGTCTTTACCCTAGCGGGGGCTACGAGCAGTACTTC.

J is TRBJ2-2 and V is TRBV20-1; 12 bases agree with TRBD2. This CDR3 is 16 amino acids long. The germline gives CDR1 DFQATT, CDR2 SNEGSKA (reference sequence). The J segment lost 2 bases and the V segment lost 6 bases, leaving 7 bases of the junction unmatched. CDR3 DNA sequence: TGCAGTGCCAAAACTAGCGGGAGGCCAAACACCGGGGAGCTGTTTTTT. Translated, it gives CSAKTSGRPNTGELFF.

Only a few counts were recorded for this clonotype. In nucleotides, the CDR3 is TGTGCCAGTAGTACGACTAGCGGACCCTACGAGCAGTACTTC. Translated, it gives CASSTTSGPYEQYF. The chain uses TRBV19 and TRBJ2-7, with 9 nucleotides matching TRBD2. Losses at the gene ends were 4 bases for V and 2 bases for J; bases not matched to a gene: 3. Germline V gene lookup returns CDR1 LNHDA and CDR2 SQIVND (reference sequence). This CDR3 comprises 14 residues.

This clonotype was seen many times. The V call is TRBV20-1, the J call TRBJ2-7, with D maybe TRBD2 (5 bases). Trimming stripped 4 bases from V and 3 bases from J, with 13 bases between. The CDR3 contains 13 residues. Germline loops: CDR1 DFQATT, CDR2 SNEGSKA (reference sequence). For the CDR3, the DNA is TGCAGTGCTATCAAGGGTGGAGGCTACGAGCAGTACTTC. This gives the protein CSAIKGGGYEQYF.

The sample holds a few counts of this clonotype. V usage is TRBV19 and J usage is TRBJ1-6; D unclear. Trimming cost V 5 bases and J 12 bases, with 17 bases left between them. This CDR3 is built from 14 residues. From germline, CDR1 is LNHDA and CDR2 SQIVND (reference sequence). In DNA form, the CDR3 reads TGTGCCAGTAGTGCCAGCCTCACTGGGAAACCCCTCCACTTT. As protein: CASSASLTGKPLHF.

This clonotype was observed at least ten times. The V gene is TRBV6-1, the J gene TRBJ2-5; 8 bases align to TRBD2. The CDR3 is 15 amino acids. J gave up 4 bases and V 5 bases, and 9 bases lay outside the gene matches. Per germline, CDR1 MNHNS and CDR2 SASEGT. CDR3 loop: CASSPGTRLGETQYF. CDR3 coding DNA: TGTGCCAGCAGTCCAGGGACTAGATTAGGAGAGACCCAGTACTTC.

This clonotype came up many times. J is TRBJ1-2 and V is TRBV28; perhaps TRBD1 as D (6 bases). Trimming took 6 bases from V and 4 from J, leaving 15 bases between them. This CDR3 region has 14 residues. Germline CDR1 reads MDHEN; CDR2 reads SYDVKM. The CDR3 DNA follows: TGTGCCAGCAGCCCAAACAGGGTCAGCTATGGCTACACCTTC. This codes for CASSPNRVSYGYTF.

This clonotype has ten or more counts. The chain joins TRBV10-3 to TRBJ2-7, with 8 bases that match TRBD1. Germline V CDR1 and CDR2: ENHRY, SYGVKD. Trimming at V came to 10 bases and at J to 4 bases, leaving 9 bases not matched to a gene. The CDR3 is made up of 13 amino acids. CDR3 in DNA: TGTGCCAGCACAAGGGACAGGACTTACGAGCAGTACTTC. As protein: CASTRDRTYEQYF.

This clonotype was found many times. The chain joins TRBV6-1 to TRBJ2-2; a weak D match, TRBD1 (6 bases). The CDR3 covers 18 residues. Germline V gene data show CDR1 as MNHNS and CDR2 as SASEGT. V lost 4 bases and J 6 bases, leaving 24 bases between the germline ends. CDR3 sequence reads: CASSARRLQGTASGELFF. The CDR3 region has the DNA TGTGCCAGCAGTGCGCGGAGACTTCAGGGGACGGCGTCCGGGGAGCTGTTTTTT.

The chain recombines TRBV9 with TRBJ1-2, with D perhaps TRBD1 (6 bases). Germline V gene lookup returns CDR1 SGDLS and CDR2 YYNGEE. V lost 0 bases to trimming and J lost 4 bases, with 10 bases between them. The CDR3 length is 14 residues. CDR3 in amino acids: CASSVGGPGYGYTF. Written as DNA, the CDR3 is TGTGCCAGCAGCGTAGGGGGGCCGGGCTATGGCTACACCTTC.

The gene calls are TRBV5-6 and TRBJ2-7; TRBD2 matches at 14 bases. From germline, CDR1 is SGHDT and CDR2 YYEEEE. This CDR3 is 16 amino acids long. Unmatched junction bases numbered 11, after V lost 9 bases and J lost 3 bases. The CDR3 is CANSSFGTSGGYEQYF. The CDR3 DNA follows: TGTGCCAACAGTTCATTCGGGACTAGCGGGGGCTACGAGCAGTACTTC.

This clonotype was detected many times. The V call is TRBV12-3 or TRBV12-4, the J call TRBJ1-5; a possible D gene is TRBD1 (6 bases). The CDR3 is 15 amino acids. The V end was cut by 5 bases, the J end by 4 bases, with 15 bases between. CDR3 coding DNA: TGTGCCAGCAGTGTCGACAGGACTGGGAATCAGCCCCAGCATTTT. Protein product: CASSVDRTGNQPQHF.

This clonotype was recorded at least ten times. The rearrangement joins TRBV28 to TRBJ2-1, with 8 bases matching TRBD1. CDR1 is MDHEN and CDR2 is SYDVKM in the germline V gene. The length of the CDR3 is 16 residues. The junction had 9 bases not matched to a gene; V was cut back by 5 bases and J by 3 bases. The CDR3, as DNA: TGTGCCAGCAGTCCTAGGGCAGGGGGCATCTACAATGAGCAGTTCTTC. The encoded protein is CASSPRAGGIYNEQFF.

This clonotype was seen repeatedly, ten times or more. The chain links TRBV5-6 to TRBJ2-3, with TRBD2 matching 10 bases. With V trimmed by 0 bases and J by 1 base, 8 bases remained unmatched. Germline CDR1 is SGHDT and CDR2 is YYEEEE. CDR3 length equals 18 residues. The CDR3 DNA follows: TGTGCCAGCAGCTTGGGGGTAGCGGGAGGCTCCGGCACAGATACGCAGTATTTT. Translating it yields CASSLGVAGGSGTDTQYF.

On this clonotype: This sequence may be a read error, since a much larger clone differs from it by one base. The chain employs TRBV27 and TRBJ2-7; 7 bases match TRBD1. The CDR3 runs 14 residues. J gave up 1 base and V 4 bases, and 4 bases lay outside the gene matches. From germline, CDR1 is MNHEY and CDR2 SMNVEV (reference sequence). DNA for the CDR3: TGTGCCAGCAGTTCGACAGGGTCTTCCTACGAGCAGTACTTC. Translated: CASSSTGSSYEQYF.

This clonotype occurred many times. V usage is TRBV20-1 and J usage is TRBJ1-5; no clear D gene. This CDR3 region has 13 residues. CDR1 and CDR2 from the germline V gene are DFQATT and SNEGSKA (reference sequence). Trimming stripped 6 bases from V and 3 bases from J, with 12 bases between. As DNA, the CDR3 is TGCAGTGCCCCGTATCAGCCCAATCAGCCCCAGCATTTT. The encoded protein is CSAPYQPNQPQHF.

This clonotype was seen ten or more times. The V call is TRBV7-9, the J call TRBJ2-1; 8 nucleotides agree with TRBD2. This CDR3 spans 15 amino acids. V was clipped by 5 bases and J by 10 bases; unmatched bases: 13. Germline CDR1 is SEHNR and CDR2 is FQNEAQ (reference sequence). CDR3 sequence: CASSRHSGIEGEQFF. DNA of the CDR3: TGTGCCAGCAGCCGACATAGCGGGATAGAGGGGGAGCAGTTCTTC. Variable domain in full (rest from reference TRBV7-9 and TRBJ2-1): DTGVSQNPRHKITKRGQNVTFRCDPISEHNRLYWYRQTLGQGPEFLTYFQNEAQLEKSRLLSDRFSAERPKGSFSTLEIQRTEQGDSAMYLCASSRHSGIEGEQFFGPGTRLTVL.